Presented here are 22 T cell receptor beta chains from one specimen sequenced in a study of vaccination and CD4 T cells after COVID-19. The treatment denotes: approximately nine-day PBMC culture with coronavirus spike peptide pools or control peptides (ViraFEST assay). Cultured CD4+ T cell DNA was sequenced using the Oncomine TCR Beta short-read assay. TCRdb re-called the PCR reads with MiXCR, one entry per CDR3 protein. The data contain about 2,800 distinct CDR3 sequences, approximately 84% of them singletons. For these TCRs, the target antigens are not known. The sample comprised CD4+ T cells from blood, cultured in vitro. These receptors were obtained from a human donor who had recovered from COVID-19.

The chain has TRBV2 and TRBJ2-2; tentatively, D is TRBD1 or TRBD2 (5 bases each). The CDR3 consists of 15 residues. Germline V CDR1 and CDR2: SNHLY, FYNNEI. V lost 5 bases and J 4 bases, leaving 14 bases between the germline ends. The CDR3 DNA is TGTGCCAGCAGTCCCGGGACCCCTTCCACCGGGGAGCTGTTTTTT. Residues: CASSPGTPSTGELFF.

This chain connects TRBV27 to TRBJ1-1; D may be TRBD1 (5 bases). This CDR3 contains 15 residues. Germline-derived CDR1 and CDR2 are MNHEY and SMNVEV (reference sequence). Deletions cut 5 bases from V and 1 base from J, with 14 bases between. CDR3 nucleotide sequence: TGTGCCAGCAGTCCCTTGACAGCCCAGAACACTGAAGCTTTCTTT. Translation: CASSPLTAQNTEAFF.

This clonotype is a singleton in its sample. The chain recombines TRBV20-1 with TRBJ1-5, with a possible D match to TRBD1 (5 bases). This CDR3 has 16 residues. V was clipped by 4 bases and J by 2 bases, with 18 bases between them. Germline V gene sequence: CDR1 DFQATT, CDR2 SNEGSKA (reference sequence). The CDR3 spells CSAIQGSQGGNQPQHF. The CDR3 nucleotides read TGCAGTGCTATTCAGGGCAGCCAGGGCGGCAATCAGCCCCAGCATTTT.

This clonotype showed up just a few times. The chain recombines TRBV20-1 with TRBJ1-4; TRBD1 aligns across 7 bases. The CDR3 is made up of 13 amino acids. The germline V gene encodes CDR1 DFQATT and CDR2 SNEGSKA (reference sequence). Unmatched junction bases numbered 7, after V lost 5 bases and J lost 7 bases. The CDR3 DNA follows: TGCAGTGCTCCCCAGGGGGTAGTTGAAAAACTGTTTTTT. Residues: CSAPQGVVEKLFF.

The gene calls are TRBV19 and TRBJ2-1; D is perhaps TRBD2 (6 bases). Germline values: CDR1 LNHDA, CDR2 SQIVND (reference sequence). This CDR3 has 16 amino acids. Trimming left V 0 bases short and J 5 bases short, with 14 bases between. CDR3 amino acids: CASSIDHVADHNEQFF. In DNA form, the CDR3 reads TGTGCCAGTAGTATAGATCACGTAGCGGATCACAATGAGCAGTTCTTC.

The chain has TRBV5-1 and TRBJ1-2; 9 bases line up with TRBD1. The germline CDR1 and CDR2 sequences are SGHRS and YFSETQ. The CDR3 runs 17 residues. With V trimmed by 0 bases and J by 4 bases, 10 bases remained unmatched. CDR3 in amino acids: CASSLGGTGNRGYGYTF. DNA of the CDR3: TGCGCCAGCAGCTTGGGAGGGACAGGGAACCGGGGCTATGGCTACACCTTC.

The gene calls are TRBV19 and TRBJ2-3; perhaps D is TRBD1 or TRBD2 (6 bases each). Trimming cost V 7 bases and J 3 bases, with 17 bases left between them. This CDR3 has 15 residues. CDR1 is LNHDA and CDR2 is SQIVND in the germline V gene (reference sequence). The CDR3 here is CASMDQGRRTDTQYF. The DNA for the CDR3 is TGTGCCAGTATGGACCAGGGGAGGAGGACAGATACGCAGTATTTT.

V usage is TRBV6-1 and J usage is TRBJ1-5; TRBD1 aligns across 12 bases. The CDR3 extends over 16 amino acids. CDR1 and CDR2 from the germline V gene are MNHNS and SASEGT. V lost 6 bases and J lost 2; bases outside the gene matches: 5. CDR3 protein: CASSPGQGAGNQPQHF. The DNA of the CDR3 is TGTGCCAGCAGCCCGGGACAGGGGGCCGGCAATCAGCCCCAGCATTTT.

This clonotype was recorded a few times. The chain couples TRBV2 to TRBJ1-1; possible D gene TRBD1, 5 bases. This CDR3 comprises 15 residues. Germline-derived CDR1 and CDR2 are SNHLY and FYNNEI. V was clipped by 4 bases and J by 11 bases, with 23 bases between them. The CDR3 region is CASSVSTRGPLRAFF. In DNA form, the CDR3 reads TGTGCCAGCAGTGTTAGTACGAGGGGACCCCTGAGGGCTTTCTTT.

The chain couples TRBV5-1 to TRBJ1-2, with D possibly TRBD1 on 6 matching bases. Germline lookup yields CDR1 SGHRS and CDR2 YFSETQ. The V end lost 0 bases, the J end lost 3 bases, and 12 bases lay between the germline ends. This CDR3 is 15 amino acids long. The CDR3 coding sequence is TGCGCCAGCAGCTTGGTCATGGGGGCGGACTATGGCTACACCTTC. Protein product: CASSLVMGADYGYTF.

The chain joins TRBV30 to TRBJ1-2; tentative D call: TRBD1 (5 bases). CDR3 length: 17 residues. Germline values: CDR1 GTSNPN, CDR2 SVGIG (reference sequence). V was clipped by 0 bases and J by 3 bases, with 20 bases between them. The DNA for the CDR3 is TGTGCCTGGAGTGTACCCGCGGGACCCAAGAGGCACTATGGCTACACCTTC. Protein sequence: CAWSVPAGPKRHYGYTF.

This clonotype is hyperexpanded within its sample. This chain connects TRBV7-2 to TRBJ2-2; TRBD2 matches 9 bases. Germline CDR1 reads SGHTA; CDR2 reads FQGNSA. The ends lost 8 bases at V and 9 bases at J; junction bases unmatched: 10. The CDR3 runs to 14 residues. This CDR3 reads CASGLGGGARELFF. The CDR3 DNA follows: TGTGCCAGCGGGTTAGGCGGGGGGGCTCGGGAGCTGTTTTTT.

The chain employs TRBV9 and TRBJ1-6, with a possible D match to TRBD1 (5 bases). This CDR3 is built from 17 residues. Germline V lookup: CDR1 SGDLS, CDR2 YYNGEE. The V end lost 0 bases, the J end lost 5 bases, and 15 bases lay between the germline ends. This CDR3 is CASSVGSGTGNNSPLHF. CDR3 sequence (DNA): TGTGCCAGCAGCGTAGGATCTGGGACGGGAAATAATTCACCCCTCCACTTT.

The chain links TRBV6-1 to TRBJ2-7; D may be TRBD1 (6 bases). Germline CDR1 reads MNHNS; CDR2 reads SASEGT. This CDR3 spans 13 amino acids. Trimming pared 4 bases from V and 4 bases from J, leaving 11 bases between. This CDR3 reads CASSVSDRYEQYF. Written as DNA, the CDR3 is TGTGCCAGCAGTGTATCGGACAGATACGAGCAGTACTTC.

The V and J genes are TRBV2 and TRBJ1-2; unclear D gene. There are 10 residues in the CDR3. Germline loops: CDR1 SNHLY, CDR2 FYNNEI. V gave up 2 bases and J gave up 5 bases, with 0 bases separating them. This CDR3 is CASSEYGYTF. In DNA form, the CDR3 reads TGTGCCAGCAGTGAATATGGCTACACCTTC.

V usage is TRBV6-2 or TRBV6-3 and J usage is TRBJ1-2; TRBD1 might be the D (5 bases). Germline V gives CDR1 MNHEY, CDR2 SVGEGT. CDR3 length: 12 residues. Trimming took 4 bases from V and 7 from J, leaving 10 bases between them. CDR3 protein: CASSSPGSGYTF. The CDR3 DNA sequence: TGTGCCAGCAGTTCACCAGGGAGTGGCTACACCTTC.

The chain links TRBV24-1 to TRBJ1-3; no definite D call. This CDR3 contains 14 residues. Trimming stripped 4 bases from V and 2 bases from J, with 8 bases between. In germline, CDR1 is KGHDR, CDR2 SFDVKD. CDR3 sequence (DNA): TGTGCCACCAGTGACGCGACGGCTGGAAACACCATATATTTT. Translation gives CATSDATAGNTIYF.

The V and J genes are TRBV19 and TRBJ2-7; TRBD1 agrees at 11 bases. J lost 3 bases, V lost 6 bases, and 13 bases had no gene match. Germline V CDR1 and CDR2: LNHDA, SQIVND (reference sequence). This CDR3 contains 17 residues. The CDR3 nucleotides are TGTGCCAGTAGCACATTCCCCGGGGACAGGGGGATCTACGAGCAGTACTTC. Translation gives CASSTFPGDRGIYEQYF.

The CDR3, as DNA: TGCAGTGCTAGCGAAGGAGGGGGGCGTGGGACCCAGTACTTC. Its protein product is CSASEGGGRGTQYF. This chain uses TRBV20-1 with TRBJ2-5; D tentatively reads TRBD1 or TRBD2 (6 bases each). Trimming took off 3 bases at V and 7 bases at J, with 18 bases between the two ends. This CDR3 region has 14 residues. Germline assignment: CDR1 DFQATT and CDR2 SNEGSKA (reference sequence).

In its sample, this clonotype ranks as large. The genes are TRBV20-1 and TRBJ1-5; D gene unclear. This CDR3 spans 16 amino acids. Germline lookup yields CDR1 DFQATT and CDR2 SNEGSKA (reference sequence). V lost 7 bases and J lost 0, with 19 bases in between. The CDR3 bases are TGCAGTGTTAGGGTGGGATTGTCGTATAGCAATCAGCCCCAGCATTTT. Amino acids: CSVRVGLSYSNQPQHF.

This clonotype was seen a single time. V and J are TRBV29-1 and TRBJ1-1; weak D call: TRBD1 (5 bases). Trimming pared 6 bases from V and 4 bases from J, leaving 15 bases between. This CDR3 region has 13 residues. Germline lookup yields CDR1 SQVTM and CDR2 ANQGSEA. CDR3 in amino acids: CSVELREGTEAFF. The CDR3 region has the DNA TGCAGCGTAGAGCTCAGGGAAGGCACTGAAGCTTTCTTT.

The chain carries TRBV2 and TRBJ2-7; D is unresolved. Between the trimmed V and J ends, which lost 9 bases and 4 bases, there was a span of 19 bases. Germline loops: CDR1 SNHLY, CDR2 FYNNEI. CDR3 length: 14 residues. The CDR3 DNA reads TGTGCCAGTCGTACCCCTAGTGGAGTGTACGAGCAGTACTTC. It specifies CASRTPSGVYEQYF. The complete variable domain, with remaining parts taken from reference TRBV2 and TRBJ2-7, reads EPEVTQTPSHQVTQMGQEVILRCVPISNHLYFYWYRQILGQKVEFLVSFYNNEISEKSEIFDDQFSVERPDGSNFTLKIRSTKLEDSAMYFCASRTPSGVYEQYFGPGTRLTVT.